The T cell receptor (beta chain) under discussion was sequenced for a study of cytomegalovirus exposure and HLA in healthy donors. Profiled with immunoSEQ multiplex PCR; TCRdb holds only in-frame clones, not every one. The table records 89,000 or so clones, approximately 93% of them present only once. The donors were part of the validation cohort of roughly 110 subjects. That cohort was separate from the first cohort, which comprised under 750 subjects. The TCR comes from a woman aged 30 to 39 in good health and CMV-seropositive. Sequenced material: PBMCs.

CDR3 in amino acids: CSSTEGIGGTEAFF. In DNA form, the CDR3 reads TGCAGCTCCACGGAGGGGATTGGGGGCACTGAAGCTTTCTTT. The V gene is TRBV29-1, the J gene TRBJ1-1; D is perhaps TRBD1 (5 bases). The length of the CDR3 is 14 residues. Germline loops: CDR1 SQVTM, CDR2 ANQGSEA. With 8 bases removed from V and 4 bases from J, the gap between germline ends came to 20 bases.